This T cell receptor (beta chain) was recovered during a study of sequential checkpoint blockade in melanoma. The repertoire was sequenced with immunoSEQ multiplex PCR; TCRdb's copy has only in-frame clones and lacks some. The sample carries some 11,000 clones, around 84% recorded once. V gave up 8 bases and J gave up 3 bases; unmatched junction bases: 8. Germline CDR1 reads SNHLY; CDR2 reads FYNNEI. The CDR3 runs to 14 residues. Treatment defined: randomized to nivolumab then ipilimumab (arm A) or the reverse (arm B). The sequence came from a human donor with melanoma. The specimen was CD8+ T cells sorted from blood (inferred from file names), collected from a patient given nivolumab and ipilimumab in sequence. The chain combines TRBV2 with TRBJ2-7; 9 nucleotides agree with TRBD1. CDR3 in amino acids: CASAGTGTIYEQYF. The CDR3 region has the DNA TGTGCCAGCGCCGGGACAGGGACAATCTACGAGCAGTACTTC. Together with reference TRBV2 and TRBJ2-7, the CDR3 gives the full variable domain: EPEVTQTPSHQVTQMGQEVILRCVPISNHLYFYWYRQILGQKVEFLVSFYNNEISEKSEIFDDQFSVERPDGSNFTLKIRSTKLEDSAMYFCASAGTGTIYEQYFGPGTRLTVT.